The clone carrying this T cell receptor beta chain has more than one count but fewer than ten. As yet, its antigen is unknown. Making TCR cDNA involved 5'RACE template switching, which added UMIs and a universal primer site. TCRdb independently ran MiXCR on the 5' RACE reads; one entry per CDR3 protein. The sample holds approximately 450,000 distinct CDR3 sequences; around 19% are singletons and the top ten take roughly a sixth. This specimen belongs to a study of T cells after yellow fever vaccination. Study observations and caveats: Most clones from primary vaccination were detected again post-booster (roughly 96% CD4, 88% CD8). There was a possibility that FACS-sorted repertoires contained abundant clonotypes contaminating from the bulk population.

The CDR3 spans 11 residues. The V gene's germline CDR1 is SGHRS and CDR2 YFSETQ. Unmatched junction bases numbered 0, after V lost 4 bases and J lost 8 bases. V is TRBV5-1 and J is TRBJ1-1; 9 bases match TRBD1. The sequencing here drew on PBMCs, taken before the yellow fever booster vaccination. The sequence derives from a man aged 18 to 29 who received the YFV17D yellow fever vaccine. The CDR3 sequence is CASSGTGEAFF. The CDR3 DNA sequence: TGCGCCAGCAGCGGGACAGGGGAAGCTTTCTTT.